These T cell receptor beta chains were read from a single sample in a study of cytomegalovirus exposure and HLA in healthy donors. The assay was immunoSEQ multiplex PCR, and TCRdb's table has in-frame clones only and misses some. This sample's table has about 200,000 clones. Sample: PBMCs. The receptors shown here come from a woman aged 25 to 39 in good health and CMV-seropositive. The CDR3 runs from the conserved cysteine through the conserved F or W. A D gene is named only where the DNA matches it firmly.

J gene: TRBJ2-2; V gene: TRBV6-5; D gene: .; CDR3 DNA: TGTGCCAGCAGAGCAGGAGGGCTCACCGGGGAGCTGTTTTTT; CDR3 protein: CASRAGGLTGELFF
J gene: TRBJ2-3; V gene: TRBV11-2; D gene: .; CDR3 DNA: TGTGCCAGCAGCTGGGGACTCTTCAACACAGATACGCAGTATTTT; CDR3 protein: CASSWGLFNTDTQYF
J gene: TRBJ1-3; V gene: TRBV7-2; D gene: .; CDR3 DNA: TGTGCCAGCAGCCCCGGGGGAGGACACACCATATATTTT; CDR3 protein: CASSPGGGHTIYF
J gene: TRBJ2-1; V gene: TRBV15; D gene: .; CDR3 DNA: TGTGCCACCAGCAGGGAGGGAAGCTCCTACAATGAGCAGTTCTTC; CDR3 protein: CATSREGSSYNEQFF
J gene: TRBJ1-4; V gene: TRBV5-1; D gene: .; CDR3 DNA: TGCGCCAGCAGCTCCGCTGGCGGGACAACTAATGAAAAACTGTTTTTT; CDR3 protein: CASSSAGGTTNEKLFF
J gene: TRBJ2-1; V gene: TRBV4-3; D gene: TRBD2; CDR3 DNA: TGCGCCAGCAGCCTTGAAGGACTAGCGGACCCCTACAATGAGCAGTTCTTC; CDR3 protein: CASSLEGLADPYNEQFF
J gene: TRBJ2-7; V gene: TRBV6-6; D gene: TRBD2; CDR3 DNA: TGTGCCAGCAGTTACGGAATAGCGGGGGGGCCGGGGGAGCAGTACTTC; CDR3 protein: CASSYGIAGGPGEQYF
J gene: TRBJ1-1; V gene: TRBV9; D gene: TRBD1; CDR3 DNA: TGTGCCAGCAGCGCAAGACAGGGAAACACTGAAGCTTTCTTT; CDR3 protein: CASSARQGNTEAFF
J gene: TRBJ2-2; V gene: TRBV7-2; D gene: TRBD2; CDR3 DNA: TGTGCCAGCAGCTTAAGAGCGGGAGGGCCCGGTTTCACCGGGGAGCTGTTTTTT; CDR3 protein: CASSLRAGGPGFTGELFF
J gene: TRBJ2-3; V gene: TRBV10-1; D gene: .; CDR3 DNA: TGCGCCAGCAGTTCATCGGGTACAACTAGCACAGATACGCAGTATTTT; CDR3 protein: CASSSSGTTSTDTQYF
J gene: TRBJ1-1; V gene: TRBV19; D gene: TRBD1; CDR3 DNA: TGTGCCAGTAAATTGGACAGGGCAGCTTTCTTT; CDR3 protein: CASKLDRAAFF
J gene: TRBJ2-3; V gene: TRBV4-1; D gene: .; CDR3 DNA: TGCGCCAGCAGCAGCGGACCTAGCACAGATACGCAGTATTTT; CDR3 protein: CASSSGPSTDTQYF
J gene: TRBJ1-1; V gene: TRBV2; D gene: TRBD1; CDR3 DNA: TGTGCCAGCAGTGGGGACAGGCTAATGAACACTGAAGCTTTCTTT; CDR3 protein: CASSGDRLMNTEAFF
J gene: TRBJ1-2; V gene: TRBV6-6; D gene: .; CDR3 DNA: TGTGCCAGCAGTACAGGGAGTGGCTACACCTTC; CDR3 protein: CASSTGSGYTF
J gene: TRBJ2-2; V gene: TRBV9; D gene: .; CDR3 DNA: TGTGCCAGCAGCGTAGTGGGGAGTCCCGGGGAGCTGTTTTTT; CDR3 protein: CASSVVGSPGELFF
J gene: TRBJ2-7; V gene: TRBV7-8; D gene: .; CDR3 DNA: TGTGCCAGCAGCTCCCGACAGCTCTACGAGCAGTACTTC; CDR3 protein: CASSSRQLYEQYF
J gene: TRBJ2-7; V gene: TRBV7-2; D gene: TRBD2; CDR3 DNA: TGTGCCAGCAGCCAATTGGGGCTAGCGGCCTACGAGCAGTACTTC; CDR3 protein: CASSQLGLAAYEQYF
J gene: TRBJ2-1; V gene: TRBV6-4; D gene: TRBD1; CDR3 DNA: TGTGCCAGCAGTGACCCCTCACAGGGGTCGGATGAGCAGTTCTTC; CDR3 protein: CASSDPSQGSDEQFF
J gene: TRBJ2-3; V gene: TRBV10-2; D gene: TRBD2; CDR3 DNA: TGCGCCAGCAGGGGACTAGCGGTAACCACAGATACGCAGTATTTT; CDR3 protein: CASRGLAVTTDTQYF
J gene: TRBJ1-3; V gene: TRBV19; D gene: TRBD1; CDR3 DNA: TGTGCCAGTAGGATCCGGGACAGGGGAAGAAACACCATATATTTT; CDR3 protein: CASRIRDRGRNTIYF
J gene: TRBJ1-2; V gene: TRBV7-2; D gene: .; CDR3 DNA: TGTGCCAGCAGCCTCGGGCAGGAGGCTAACTATGGCTACACCTTC; CDR3 protein: CASSLGQEANYGYTF
J gene: TRBJ1-2; V gene: TRBV6-6; D gene: .; CDR3 DNA: TGTGCCAGCAGTTACGAAGGGGACTATGGCTACACCTTC; CDR3 protein: CASSYEGDYGYTF
J gene: TRBJ2-6; V gene: TRBV7-9; D gene: .; CDR3 DNA: TGTGCCAGCAGCCGCCCGGAGTACGGGGCCAACGTCCTGACTTTC; CDR3 protein: CASSRPEYGANVLTF
J gene: TRBJ2-7; V gene: TRBV19; D gene: TRBD1; CDR3 DNA: TGTGCCAGTAGCGGGACAGGGTATAACTACGAGCAGTACTTC; CDR3 protein: CASSGTGYNYEQYF
J gene: TRBJ2-7; V gene: TRBV10-2; D gene: .; CDR3 DNA: TGCGCCAGCAGGAGAACTGGGCCCTCCTACGAGCAGTACTTC; CDR3 protein: CASRRTGPSYEQYF
J gene: TRBJ1-2; V gene: TRBV5-1; D gene: TRBD1; CDR3 DNA: TGCGCCAGTCGACAGGGCCCTGAGTCTGGCTACACCTTC; CDR3 protein: CASRQGPESGYTF
J gene: TRBJ2-1; V gene: TRBV28; D gene: .; CDR3 DNA: TGTGCCAGCAGTCCCCCTCCGCGGGACTCCTACAATGAGCAGTTCTTC; CDR3 protein: CASSPPPRDSYNEQFF
J gene: TRBJ2-2; V gene: TRBV5-6; D gene: TRBD1; CDR3 DNA: TGTGCCAGCAGCTCATCGACCGGGACAGGGAACACCGGGGAGCTGTTTTTT; CDR3 protein: CASSSSTGTGNTGELFF
J gene: TRBJ2-5; V gene: TRBV2; D gene: TRBD1; CDR3 DNA: TGTGCCAGCAGTGACGGGACAGGAGAGACCCAGTACTTC; CDR3 protein: CASSDGTGETQYF
J gene: TRBJ1-2; V gene: TRBV7-2; D gene: .; CDR3 DNA: TGTGCCAGCAGCTTTAGTGAAAGGAGCGGCTACACCTTC; CDR3 protein: CASSFSERSGYTF
J gene: TRBJ2-3; V gene: TRBV7-2; D gene: .; CDR3 DNA: TGTGCCAGCAGCTTAGTGGGCGGGACAGATACGCAGTATTTT; CDR3 protein: CASSLVGGTDTQYF
J gene: TRBJ1-5; V gene: TRBV12-5; D gene: TRBD1; CDR3 DNA: TGTGCTAGTGGCCTGGGACAGGGGCATCAGCCCCAGCATTTT; CDR3 protein: CASGLGQGHQPQHF
J gene: TRBJ2-7; V gene: TRBV4-1; D gene: TRBD2; CDR3 DNA: TGCGCCAGCAGCCAAGACGGGGGGTCCTACGAGCAGTACTTC; CDR3 protein: CASSQDGGSYEQYF
J gene: TRBJ1-5; V gene: TRBV4-2; D gene: TRBD1; CDR3 DNA: TGTGCCAGCAGCCAAGGATCCGGGACAGGGGGCAATCAGCCCCAGCATTTT; CDR3 protein: CASSQGSGTGGNQPQHF
J gene: TRBJ1-6; V gene: TRBV9; D gene: .; CDR3 DNA: TGTGCCAGCAGCACCACACACAGGGCCGGGGATTCACCCCTCCACTTT; CDR3 protein: CASSTTHRAGDSPLHF
J gene: TRBJ1-4; V gene: TRBV4-1; D gene: .; CDR3 DNA: TGCGCCAGCAGCCAAGCCCGGGCGGGGGCGGCTAATGAAAAACTGTTTTTT; CDR3 protein: CASSQARAGAANEKLFF
J gene: TRBJ2-1; V gene: TRBV29-1; D gene: TRBD2; CDR3 DNA: TGCAGCGTACGTAGCGGGGGGCGATACAATGAGCAGTTCTTC; CDR3 protein: CSVRSGGRYNEQFF